This passage covers 21 T cell receptor beta chains from one sample sequenced in a study of T cells after yellow fever vaccination. MiXCR, run by TCRdb on the 5' RACE reads, gives a single entry per CDR3 protein. The sample shows a few hundred thousand distinct CDR3 sequences, about 4% of them seen only once. Sequencing was performed on PBMCs, taken 5 days after the yellow fever booster vaccination. Source of these receptors: a man aged 18 to 30 who received the YFV17D yellow fever vaccine.

The chain links TRBV10-3 to TRBJ2-3, with TRBD2 matching 8 bases. CDR1 and CDR2 (germline): ENHRY, SYGVKD. J gave up 3 bases and V 4 bases, and 12 bases lay outside the gene matches. This CDR3 spans 17 amino acids. The CDR3 protein is CAISGYGGPGGTDTQYF. The CDR3 bases are TGTGCCATCAGTGGATACGGGGGACCGGGGGGGACAGATACGCAGTATTTT.

The sample holds many counts of this clonotype. This chain joins TRBV7-9 and TRBJ2-5; D is unclear. The CDR3 is 13 amino acids. Trimming pared 1 base from V and 0 bases from J, leaving 3 bases between. CDR1 is SEHNR and CDR2 is FQNEAQ in the germline V gene (reference sequence). The CDR3 sequence is CASSLENQETQYF. In nucleotides, the CDR3 is TGTGCCAGCAGCTTAGAGAACCAAGAGACCCAGTACTTC. Together with reference TRBV7-9 and TRBJ2-5, the CDR3 gives the full variable domain: DTGVSQNPRHKITKRGQNVTFRCDPISEHNRLYWYRQTLGQGPEFLTYFQNEAQLEKSRLLSDRFSAERPKGSFSTLEIQRTEQGDSAMYLCASSLENQETQYFGPGTRLLVL.

The rearrangement joins TRBV9 to TRBJ2-3; 9 nucleotides agree with TRBD2. CDR1 is SGDLS and CDR2 is YYNGEE in the germline V gene. After removal of 2 bases from V and 4 bases from J, the junction contained 2 bases not matched to a gene. This CDR3 has 14 amino acids. The CDR3 sequence is CASSVTSGSDTQYF. The CDR3 DNA reads TGTGCCAGCAGCGTGACTAGCGGTTCAGATACGCAGTATTTT.

This clonotype occurred a few times. The gene calls are TRBV5-1 and TRBJ1-2; D is ambiguous. Germline CDR1 reads SGHRS; CDR2 reads YFSETQ. The CDR3 spans 13 residues. V was clipped by 0 bases and J by 4 bases, with 7 bases between them. The CDR3 nucleotides are TGCGCCAGCAGCTTGGTGCGCGGCTATGGCTACACCTTC. Translated, it gives CASSLVRGYGYTF.

This clonotype has only a few counts. V usage is TRBV6-6 and J usage is TRBJ2-3; D is undetermined. Between the trimmed V and J ends, which lost 6 bases and 2 bases, there was a span of 15 bases. This CDR3 is 15 amino acids long. In germline, CDR1 is MNHNY, CDR2 SVGAGI (reference sequence). DNA of the CDR3: TGTGCCAGCAGGCCGAGCGAGCTACACACAGATACGCAGTATTTT. Amino acids: CASRPSELHTDTQYF.

This clonotype occurred a few times. DNA of the CDR3: TGCACAACCGGGGGGCATAGCACAGATACGCAGTATTTT. Translation: CTTGGHSTDTQYF. The rearrangement links TRBV20-1 to TRBJ2-3; weak D call: TRBD2 (7 bases). Germline V CDR1 and CDR2: DFQATT, SNEGSKA (reference sequence). The CDR3 has 13 residues.

This clonotype was recorded many times. The V call is TRBV7-9, the J call TRBJ2-1, with 9 positions matching TRBD2. This CDR3 has 13 amino acids. V lost 0 bases to trimming and J lost 10 bases; unmatched junction nucleotides: 1. CDR1 is SEHNR, CDR2 FQNEAQ, per germline (reference sequence). The CDR3 coding sequence is TGTGCCAGCAGCTTAGCAACTAGCGGGGAGCAGTTCTTC. Residues: CASSLATSGEQFF.

The CDR3 bases are TGCGCCAGCAGTAGAACGCCACAAGAAAATGAGCAGTTCTTC. Protein: CASSRTPQENEQFF. The gene calls are TRBV5-1 and TRBJ2-1, with no clear D. Germline CDR1 SGHRS, CDR2 YFSETQ. Between the trimmed V and J ends, which lost 5 bases and 7 bases, there was a span of 16 bases. This CDR3 contains 14 residues.

This clonotype was seen more than once but under ten times. CDR3 sequence (DNA): TGCGCCAGCAGCCTGGGGGGGGTTGCCAACGTCCTGACTTTC. The encoded protein is CASSLGGVANVLTF. This chain connects TRBV5-1 to TRBJ2-6; 7 bases match TRBD2. This CDR3 has 14 amino acids. Germline V CDR1 and CDR2: SGHRS, YFSETQ. The J segment lost 7 bases and the V segment lost 4 bases, leaving 5 bases of the junction unmatched.

This clonotype was counted a few times. The chain links TRBV10-2 to TRBJ2-7; 7 bases are shared with TRBD2. The trim removed 6 bases at V and 6 bases at J, leaving 20 bases unmatched. CDR3 length equals 17 residues. Germline assignment: CDR1 WSHSY and CDR2 SAAADI. CDR3: CASSRTGGTAEASEQYV. In DNA form, the CDR3 reads TGCGCCAGCAGCCGAACCGGGGGGACGGCCGAAGCTAGCGAGCAGTACGTC.

This clonotype came up a few times. This chain connects TRBV4-1 to TRBJ2-2; D assignment may be TRBD1 or TRBD2 (5 bases each). Germline V CDR1 and CDR2: MGHRA, YSYEKL. V was cut by 2 bases and J by 7 bases, with 17 bases left in between. The CDR3 has 16 residues. Written as DNA, the CDR3 is TGCGCCAGCAGCCAACGGATCCTGGGGGTAGGCGGGGAGCTGTTTTTT. Protein sequence: CASSQRILGVGGELFF.

This chain links TRBV10-3 with TRBJ2-7, with 7 bases identical to TRBD1. CDR3 size: 14 residues. CDR1 is ENHRY and CDR2 is SYGVKD in the germline V gene. Germline trimming cut 7 bases from V and 6 bases from J; bases unmatched to any gene: 12. The CDR3 DNA reads as TGTGCCATCACCGAAGGGACAGCCGTCTCCGAGCAGTACTTC. Translation: CAITEGTAVSEQYF.

This clonotype has a count of ten or more. This rearrangement joins TRBV15 to TRBJ2-7; D is unclear. The V gene's germline CDR1 is LNHNV and CDR2 YYDKDF (reference sequence). This CDR3 has 16 amino acids. The V end lost 0 bases, the J end lost 2 bases, and 14 bases lay between the germline ends. CDR3 sequence (DNA): TGTGCCACCAGCAGAGACAGGTTCTACGCCGCCTACGAGCAGTACTTC. This encodes CATSRDRFYAAYEQYF.

This clonotype was observed at least ten times. The chain is built from TRBV18 and TRBJ1-1; no firm D call. The CDR3 runs to 15 residues. Trimming removed 3 bases at V and 1 base at J, with 12 bases between. The germline CDR1 and CDR2 sequences are KGHSH and LQKENI. The CDR3 DNA sequence: TGTGCCAGCTCACCTCAGGACCGTCAGAACACTGAAGCTTTCTTT. This gives the protein CASSPQDRQNTEAFF. Variable domain in full (rest from reference TRBV18 and TRBJ1-1): NAGVMQNPRHLVRRRGQEARLRCSPMKGHSHVYWYRQLPEEGLKFMVYLQKENIIDESGMPKERFSAEFPKEGPSILRIQQVVRGDSAAYFCASSPQDRQNTEAFFGQGTRLTVV.

This clonotype was counted many times. V usage is TRBV9 and J usage is TRBJ2-1, with TRBD1 matching over 7 bases. This CDR3 is 16 amino acids long. The trim removed 3 bases at V and 4 bases at J, leaving 10 bases unmatched. CDR1 is SGDLS, CDR2 YYNGEE, per germline. The CDR3 nucleotides read TGTGCCAGCAGCGGGTCCGGGACAGACTTTTACAATGAGCAGTTCTTC. Its translation is CASSGSGTDFYNEQFF.

This clonotype was recorded a few times. The J gene is TRBJ2-7, the V gene TRBV7-2; no reliable D call. Germline lookup yields CDR1 SGHTA and CDR2 FQGNSA. The ends were cut back, 0 bases at V and 0 bases at J, with 9 bases in the middle. The length of the CDR3 is 15 residues. CDR3 region: CASSLALRTSYEQYF. In DNA form, the CDR3 reads TGTGCCAGCAGCTTAGCGCTCCGGACCTCCTACGAGCAGTACTTC.

There are many counts of this clonotype. The gene calls are TRBV18 and TRBJ2-3; 7 nucleotides align to TRBD2. Germline CDR1 KGHSH, CDR2 LQKENI. Losses at the gene ends were 6 bases for V and 3 bases for J; bases not matched to a gene: 9. This CDR3 region has 15 residues. Here the CDR3 DNA reads TGTGCCAGCTCCCCTTTGGCGGGGGAGACAGATACGCAGTATTTT. Translation gives CASSPLAGETDTQYF.

This clonotype occurred a few times. This chain uses TRBV5-1 with TRBJ2-5, with 11 bases fitting TRBD2. The CDR3 runs 16 residues. V lost 4 bases to trimming and J lost 5 bases; unmatched junction nucleotides: 10. Per germline, CDR1 SGHRS and CDR2 YFSETQ. The CDR3 is CASSPSGGLTQETQYF. The CDR3 nucleotides read TGCGCCAGCAGCCCTAGCGGGGGGCTCACTCAGGAGACCCAGTACTTC.

This clonotype has more than one count but fewer than ten. V is TRBV20-1 and J is TRBJ2-2; the D gene could be TRBD1 or TRBD2 (5 bases each). V was shortened by 5 bases and J by 2 bases, with 12 bases between the two germline ends. CDR1 DFQATT and CDR2 SNEGSKA come from the germline V gene (reference sequence). CDR3 length: 14 amino acids. CDR3 DNA: TGCAGTGCTTCCGGGACCTTCAACACCGGGGAGCTGTTTTTT. Translating it yields CSASGTFNTGELFF.

This clonotype was found a few times. The chain employs TRBV6-2 or TRBV6-3 and TRBJ2-1; TRBD2 might be the D (5 bases). Germline CDR1 MNHEY, CDR2 SVGEGT. Deletions cut 2 bases from V and 3 bases from J, with 8 bases between. This CDR3 contains 14 residues. DNA for the CDR3: TGTGCCAGCAGTTACCCGGCGGGCTACAATGAGCAGTTCTTC. It codes for CASSYPAGYNEQFF.

This clonotype was counted only a few times. The chain recombines TRBV12-3 or TRBV12-4 with TRBJ1-5; unclear D gene. The CDR3 extends over 14 amino acids. The V end was cut by 3 bases, the J end by 7 bases, with 13 bases between. The CDR3, as DNA: TGTGCCAGCAGTTTCGTAGGCGAAGGGCAGCCCCAGCATTTT. Translation: CASSFVGEGQPQHF.